This TCR beta chain comes out of a study of T cells in Graves' hyperthyroidism and ophthalmopathy. V lost 6 bases to trimming and J lost 4 bases; unmatched junction nucleotides: 6. This CDR3 has 14 residues. Amplification of TCR beta CDR3 regions used RNA as the template. HTBI primers were the set used in a first-round RT-PCR of the TCR CDR3. TCRdb ran MiXCR on the multiplex PCR reads and lists one entry per CDR3 protein. The table has hundreds of thousands of distinct CDR3 sequences, roughly 40% seen once. The J gene is TRBJ2-5, the V gene TRBV12-3 or TRBV12-4; 9 bases line up with TRBD1. The sequenced sample consisted of blood. The TCR was taken from a man younger than 35 with Graves' hyperthyroidism. The CDR3 bases are TGTGCCAGCAGAAGGACAGGGGAGGGAGAGACCCAGTACTTC. This gives the protein CASRRTGEGETQYF.